This T cell receptor (beta chain) was profiled in a study of cytomegalovirus exposure and HLA in healthy donors (dated by TCRdb to 2016 to 2017). About the study as a whole: According to an earlier analysis of several hundred of the donors, about 170 million T cells yielded some 120 million unique TCR beta sequences and about 300 Gb of sequence data. An early release covering over 500 HLA-typed donors comprised about 320 gigabases of sequencing data and 85 million or so unique TCR sequences. Of the 300 to 450 genotyped donors, approximately 80% were placed in the genetic ancestry cluster associated with self-reported Caucasian donors. The aim of the study was to test whether cataloging public T cell receptors could identify signatures of past pathogen exposure. The study profiled the T cell repertoires of 500 to 800 subjects by immunosequencing and related them to cytomegalovirus serostatus. In addition to the first cohort of 666 subjects, a separate validation cohort of around 110 different subjects was used. To predict cytomegalovirus infection status, the study brought together high-throughput TCR immunosequencing, statistical association of individual TCRs with disease status, and machine learning. To study patterns of TCR occurrence, a later analysis re-analyzed previously published TCR beta repertoires from 666 donors and added high-resolution HLA genotyping. The later analysis used no new phenotypic data to find candidate immune exposures, relying instead on TCR beta sequences and their occurrence across donors. An earlier analysis of 500 to 650 of the donors applied high-throughput TCR beta sequencing to assess whether each TCR beta V gene segment acted as functional or pseudogenic. Donor age, sex, ethnicity and CMV serostatus were compiled together with the repertoire data. In a later genetic analysis, genome-wide SNP genotypes for about three fifths of the roughly 670 donors were used, and that subset was treated as a discovery cohort. All discovery cohort repertoires had been generated on a single sequencing platform. Both class I and class II loci were covered by HLA typing, at four-digit resolution. Typing coverage varied by locus: 629-630 donors for A, B, C, DRB1 and DQB1; roughly 520 for DQA1; more than 600 for DPA1; around 490 for DPB1. About five DR-DQ haplotypes were treated as single units for association and clustering because of strong linkage in the cohort. Among roughly 400 genotyped donors of the cohort, an average of roughly 230,000 unique TCR beta nucleotide sequences was sequenced per donor, of which roughly 17% were non-productive.

Overall study results and their limits: At a false discovery rate of 0.05, a later analysis linked 16,000 or so TCR beta sequences to specific HLA alleles. Compared with the 666-donor mean, donors in an Asian-associated ancestry cluster had fewer N-insertions in productive TCRs, according to a later genetic analysis. An earlier analysis of approximately 500 of the donors showed that most TCR beta V segments appeared in productive rearrangements either about 90% or about 30% of the time, which broadly matched IMGT annotations. The classifier was reported to diagnose cytomegalovirus status with high specificity and sensitivity in both the original and validation cohorts. In the study, around 160 TCR beta chains were listed as associated with cytomegalovirus. Because counts were too low, under 20 rarely observed V segments, including chromosome 9 orphons, were left out of the earlier analysis of 500 to 750 of the donors. Immune exposure information for the cohort was limited to CMV serostatus. While some public TCRs were present in many individuals, most TCR sequences turned up only very rarely across donors. In a later genetic analysis, a missense DCLRE1C variant was associated with V-gene and J-gene trimming of TCR beta chains, and the association was replicated in an independent cohort. Linkage disequilibrium might explain the correlated functional status among segregating V segments, but an unknown experimental factor could not be excluded. Sequencing depth was assumed to be roughly uniform across donors in the presence/absence analyses, though that assumption may not hold. Because HLA typing was unavailable for some donors at each locus, only the typed subset was used in association tests. Several of the top co-occurrence clusters appeared to be linked to parvovirus B19, influenza, CMV and Epstein-Barr virus, according to a later analysis. The 87-base-pair reads could not distinguish some IMGT-functional V segments, including TRBV6-2 and TRBV6-3, so those segments were excluded. According to a later analysis, most CMV-associated TCR beta chains appeared to be HLA-restricted, and the HLA associations seemed to be driven largely by CMV exposure. A further reported finding was that TCR beta sequences accurately predicted the HLA-A and HLA-B alleles for most subjects in the first cohort. In vitro tests confirmed that a few of the cytomegalovirus-associated TCR beta chains recognize cytomegalovirus antigens. A group of highly shared sequence variants was considered likely to be a technical artifact of the sequencing pipeline. A later analysis found that TCR association rates varied across HLA loci, with DRB1 alleles showing the most associated TCRs and HLA-C alleles the fewest. In a later analysis, HLA-associated TCR beta chains were found to be more clonally expanded and to have lower generation probabilities than equally common non-associated chains. The authors suggested that the approach could potentially be generalized to other disease states and immunological phenotypes. When HLA alleles, especially DR and DQ, strongly co-occurred, attributing TCR associations to individual alleles was difficult. This cohort had only TCR beta chains sequenced, and the lack of alpha or paired-chain data limited which features could be detected.

Library construction relied on the immunoSEQ multiplex PCR assay. The multiplex PCR relied on a mix of 60 forward primers for TCR Vbeta segments and 13 reverse primers for TCR Jbeta segments. Amplification of the CDR3 region of rearranged TCR beta genes was performed with a multiplex PCR assay on genomic DNA. The amplified TCR beta libraries were sequenced on the Illumina HiSeq System as 87-base-pair reads. The study's own analysis went as follows. A later analysis tallied 75 million to 95 million unique TCR beta chains across the 666 repertoires, and around 12 million of those chains were shared by two or more donors. To remove PCR and sequencing errors, raw reads were error-corrected and collapsed into unique sequences using a nearest-neighbor algorithm that merged closely related sequences. Alignment of CDR3 sequences to IMGT reference sequences was used to assign V, D and J gene segments. Each retained sequence needed at least a six-nucleotide match to both a V gene segment and a J gene segment. A rearrangement was called productive if the CDR3 had no stop codons and remained in frame with V and J, and every other rearrangement was called non-productive. CDR3 was defined by IMGT convention, running from the second conserved V-encoded cysteine to the conserved J-encoded phenylalanine. In an earlier analysis of 550 to 650 of the donors, sequences lacking an unambiguous match to a single V gene segment were excluded. An earlier analysis of a few hundred of the donors classified V segments as functional when productive rearrangements were above 56.7% and as segregating when the standard deviation between donors was above 5%. A statistical classification framework was built for diagnosing cytomegalovirus status from the catalog of TCR beta chain sequences. V and J gene assignment, in a later analysis, came from comparing TCR nucleotide sequences with IMGT/GENE-DB human TR gene sequences. A later analysis assigned CDR3 sequences and most-parsimonious VDJ recombination scenarios with the TCRdist pipeline. In a later analysis, each TCR beta chain was defined by its CDR3 amino acid sequence together with its V-gene family, and reads without a unique V-gene family were excluded. In a later analysis, 450 to 600 highly shared, low-generation-probability nucleotide sequences were removed to address suspected cross-contamination and a sequencing artifact. A later analysis calculated a clonal expansion index for each public chain from normalized within-repertoire ranks of inferred template counts. A later analysis computed generation probabilities with a VDJ recombination model fitted to out-of-frame rearrangements, and checked the results against IGoR. In a later analysis, TCR-TCR, TCR-HLA and TCR-CMV co-occurrence was scored with hypergeometric tests, and a repertoire-size bias correction was applied to TCR pairs. A later analysis estimated false discovery rates by permuting HLA or CMV assignments 20 times. In a later analysis, co-occurring TCRs were grouped with DBSCAN, and TCRdist sequence similarity was added when clustering was performed within HLA-allele-positive subsets. Repertoires with fewer than 30,000 or more than 120,000 public chains were left out of co-occurrence clustering, as were four to six repertoires with anomalous nucleotide sharing. TCRdb took over this immuneACCESS table, retaining in-frame rearrangements with V and J assigned. Such tables are incomplete; in checked studies, under half of the missing clones stem from an unresolved V gene, and the remainder is unexplained. That table furnishes V, J and clone size, whereas the DNA furnished D and trimming. Across this sample there are some 150,000 clones, with 70% to 80% seen only once. The top ten clonotypes cover approximately 8% of the sample.

The cohort was made up of 666 healthy bone marrow donors. All cohort members were sampled while nominally healthy, although unrecorded immune exposures were likely present. The donor tested CMV seropositive, placing the donor among the approximately 290 seropositive members of the cohort. A peripheral blood sample was collected from each donor, and TCR beta sequencing was performed on peripheral blood mononuclear cells. Genomic DNA was extracted from the blood cell samples with the Qiagen DNeasy Blood Extraction Kit. This clone appeared a few times. Its target antigen remains unknown. No base quality information exists; no much larger clone differs at one position. The CDR3 holds 15 amino acids from the cysteine to the phenylalanine. CDR3 DNA is the only sequence kept; it has 45 bases, read in frame from the first base. The trim is 2 bases for V and 0 bases for J, with a gap of 9 bases between the germline ends. CDR1 SGHRS and CDR2 YFSETQ were looked up in the germline V gene.

The specimen was PBMCs. This TCR came from a young man in good health and CMV-seropositive. The sequence is built from TRBV5-1 and TRBJ1-3; perhaps TRBD1 is the D gene, with 5 bases matching. CDR3 region: CASSFDSFSGNTIYF. DNA sequence: TGCGCCAGCAGCTTTGACAGCTTCTCTGGAAACACCATATATTTT.